This is a list of T cell receptor beta chains from one sample in a study of T cells in Graves' hyperthyroidism and ophthalmopathy. From the multiplex PCR reads, TCRdb called clonotypes with MiXCR, one entry per CDR3 protein. The sample yields fewer than 650,000 distinct CDR3 sequences, around 13% seen once. The sequenced sample consisted of blood. These receptors all come from a woman in her 40s with Graves' hyperthyroidism. Each CDR3 is given without its conserved first and last residue. The size entry is marked missing in some rows and otherwise reads once, few, many or a size class.

v_call	j_call	clone_size	cdr3_aa
TRBV11-1	TRBJ2-3	many	ASSYRKSTDTQY
TRBV3-1	TRBJ1-2	many	ASSPFGEEIYGYT
TRBV6-1	TRBJ1-2	NA	ASRRQGEYGYT
TRBV9	TRBJ2-5	few	ASSEGTGPYQETQY
TRBV3-1	TRBJ1-1	many	ASSLLTGGQGEAF
TRBV12-3/TRBV12-4	TRBJ2-1	many	ASSSRDSYNEQF
TRBV12-3/TRBV12-4	TRBJ1-2	few	ASSQQGHYGYT
TRBV20-1	TRBJ2-5	NA	SARVWGVETQY
TRBV29-1	TRBJ2-2	few	SALGQTTGELF
TRBV3-1	TRBJ1-2	few	ASSQDSTGSSGYT
TRBV28	TRBJ2-5	few	ASSPFRTGQETQY
TRBV5-8	TRBJ1-1	many	ASSSQVNTEAF
TRBV7-9	TRBJ1-2	few	ASSSPTGAGYGYT
TRBV7-9	TRBJ2-7	NA	ASSHPGTEASYEQY
TRBV5-6	TRBJ2-7	few	ASSLGTSGFYEQY
TRBV11-2	TRBJ2-5	many	ASRPTGSETQY
TRBV20-1	TRBJ2-1	many	SASARFNEQF
TRBV20-1	TRBJ2-1	many	SARPSNEQF
TRBV6-1	TRBJ2-5	few	ASRTVSSRGETQY
TRBV6-6	TRBJ2-2	NA	ASSYPYTGELF
TRBV18	TRBJ2-1	many	ASSSTENEQF
TRBV28	TRBJ1-1	many	ASGSTGRGPEAF
TRBV11-2	TRBJ2-2	many	ASSSPDSGSRELF
TRBV6-1	TRBJ1-2	NA	ASSEARDRRHGYT
TRBV15	TRBJ1-1	many	ATSPGRADTEAF
TRBV18	TRBJ2-6	few	ASSPDIAYSGANVLT
TRBV4-1	TRBJ2-7	few	ASSQSRGSSYEQY
TRBV7-9	TRBJ1-5	many	ASSFGRDRGNQPQH
TRBV11-2	TRBJ2-7	many	ASSLEASGSYEQY
TRBV24-1	TRBJ1-5	many	ATSVLGSDQPQH
TRBV7-6	TRBJ2-7	NA	ASSLEGGGPGTGTYEQY
TRBV6-1	TRBJ2-7	many	ASTTLGTGSYEQY
TRBV20-1	TRBJ2-7	many	SAATPGTSGTYEQY
TRBV6-1	TRBJ2-7	many	ASKRTYEQY
TRBV3-1	TRBJ1-2	many	ASSQADSFYGYT
TRBV24-1	TRBJ2-1	few	ATTGEGSYNEQF
TRBV7-9	TRBJ2-5	NA	ASSLFRTRETQY
TRBV20-1	TRBJ1-2	many	SVWTGFDGYT
TRBV28	TRBJ1-1	many	ASSRTGVGAF
TRBV27	TRBJ2-7	many	ASSSGVGHEQY
TRBV24-1	TRBJ2-1	NA	ATSDRTPWGNEQF
TRBV7-2	TRBJ2-1	many	ASTKAGTAGYNEQF
TRBV20-1	TRBJ2-4	many	SARDWGQAKNIQY
TRBV10-2	TRBJ1-2	few	ASSTSNYGYT
TRBV28	TRBJ2-7	many	ASSFPVGYDSYEQY
TRBV5-1	TRBJ2-4	few	ASSLGLSLSGGTNIQY
TRBV27	TRBJ2-3	many	ASSFGAGRADTQY
TRBV7-2	TRBJ1-1	NA	ASSGSTVNTEAF
TRBV20-1	TRBJ1-3	few	SARGASGNTIY
TRBV4-1	TRBJ2-1	few	ASSQLPSGTSSSRGNEQF
TRBV19	TRBJ1-1	few	ASSISRPNTEAF
TRBV7-3	TRBJ2-1	few	ASSPRLAGAGEQF
TRBV6-2/TRBV6-3	TRBJ2-7	NA	ASGIVGGYEQY
TRBV27	TRBJ2-6	many	ASLSLSGANVLT